This entry lists 6 T cell receptor beta chains sequenced from one sample in a study of cytomegalovirus exposure and HLA in healthy donors. PCR used 60 Vbeta primers and 13 Jbeta primers. Method: immunoSEQ multiplex PCR; TCRdb's copy keeps in-frame clones and lacks some. This sample has roughly 180,000 clones, with around four fifths found just once. Sequencing was carried out using PBMCs. These receptor sequences come from a woman aged 25 to 39 in good health and CMV-seronegative.

The genes are TRBV5-1 and TRBJ2-1; TRBD1 matches 9 bases. The J segment lost 2 bases and the V segment lost 9 bases, leaving 6 bases of the junction unmatched. The CDR3 covers 14 residues. From germline, CDR1 is SGHRS and CDR2 YFSETQ. The chain's CDR3 is CATSDRGTYNEQFF. The CDR3 nucleotides read TGCGCCACTTCGGACAGGGGTACCTACAATGAGCAGTTCTTC.

The rearrangement uses TRBV9 and TRBJ2-2; TRBD1 might be the D (5 bases). Per the germline V gene, CDR1 is SGDLS and CDR2 is YYNGEE. V was clipped by 0 bases and J by 1 base, with 7 bases between them. This CDR3 is built from 15 residues. CDR3 region: CASSVGQGNTGELFF. DNA of the CDR3: TGTGCCAGCAGCGTAGGTCAGGGGAACACCGGGGAGCTGTTTTTT.

In nucleotides, the CDR3 is TGTGCCAGCAGCTTGGGGGCAGTTGCAACTAATGAAAAACTGTTTTTT. Its translation is CASSLGAVATNEKLFF. The rearrangement joins TRBV5-8 to TRBJ1-4; D unclear. CDR1 SGHTS and CDR2 YDEGEE come from the germline V gene. The V and J ends lost 0 bases and 0 bases respectively, with 9 bases between them. The CDR3 is made up of 16 amino acids.

As regards this clone: Because the CDR3 is missing its conserved closing phenylalanine or tryptophan, this is likely a read error. This chain uses TRBV25-1 with TRBJ1-1; 9 bases are shared with TRBD1. Germline CDR1 is MGHDK and CDR2 is SYGVNS. V lost 4 bases, J lost 4 bases, and 10 bases stayed unmatched. The CDR3 consists of 16 residues. CDR3 protein: CASSAGTGRSTTEAFV. The DNA for the CDR3 is TGTGCCAGCAGTGCCGGGACAGGGAGGAGCACCACTGAAGCTTTCGTT.

The chain employs TRBV2 and TRBJ1-1, with D maybe TRBD1 (5 bases). V shed 6 bases and J shed 2 bases, with 10 bases lying between them. The germline gives CDR1 SNHLY, CDR2 FYNNEI. This CDR3 is built from 13 residues. The CDR3 region has the DNA TGTGCCAGCAGCTACAGGTTAAACACTGAAGCTTTCTTT. Translating it yields CASSYRLNTEAFF.

The chain couples TRBV2 to TRBJ2-1, with a tentative D call TRBD2 (6 bases). V lost 6 bases and J lost 4, with 13 bases in between. The CDR3 is 14 residues long. The germline V gene encodes CDR1 SNHLY and CDR2 FYNNEI. The CDR3 sequence is CASRRRETYNEQFF. CDR3 nucleotide sequence: TGTGCCAGCAGGAGGAGGGAAACGTACAATGAGCAGTTCTTC.